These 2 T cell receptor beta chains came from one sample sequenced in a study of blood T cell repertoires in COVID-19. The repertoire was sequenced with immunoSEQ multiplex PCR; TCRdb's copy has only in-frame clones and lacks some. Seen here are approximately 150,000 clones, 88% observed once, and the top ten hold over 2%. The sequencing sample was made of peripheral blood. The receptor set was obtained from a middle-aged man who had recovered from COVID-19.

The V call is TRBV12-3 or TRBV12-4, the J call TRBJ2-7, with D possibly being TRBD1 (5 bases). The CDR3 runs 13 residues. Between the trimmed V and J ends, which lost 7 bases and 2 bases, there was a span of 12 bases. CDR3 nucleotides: TGTGCCAGCACCTCATCAGGGACCTACGAGCAGTACTTC. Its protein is CASTSSGTYEQYF.

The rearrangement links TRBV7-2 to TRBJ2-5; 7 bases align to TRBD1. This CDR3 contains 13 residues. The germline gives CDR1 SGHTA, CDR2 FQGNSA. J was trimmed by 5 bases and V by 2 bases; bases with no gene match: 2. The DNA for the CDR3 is TGTGCCAGCAGCTTAAGCAGGGGGGAGACCCAGTACTTC. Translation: CASSLSRGETQYF.